The source of this TCR beta chain is a study of control samples from healthy donors and cancer patients. Sequenced by immunoSEQ multiplex PCR; TCRdb stores in-frame clones only, minus some. The repertoire holds approximately 58,000 clones, with more than 70% as singletons. Germline lookup yields CDR1 LGHNT and CDR2 FRNRAP. This CDR3 contains 13 residues. The V end lost 4 bases, the J end lost 3 bases, and 9 bases lay between the germline ends. Sequencing input: PBMCs. The chain uses TRBV12-5 and TRBJ1-1; tentative D call: TRBD1 (6 bases). The receptor was derived from an older woman with lung cancer. This chain's CDR3 is CASGSQGHTEAFF. The CDR3 DNA reads as TGTGCTAGTGGTTCACAGGGTCACACTGAAGCTTTCTTT.